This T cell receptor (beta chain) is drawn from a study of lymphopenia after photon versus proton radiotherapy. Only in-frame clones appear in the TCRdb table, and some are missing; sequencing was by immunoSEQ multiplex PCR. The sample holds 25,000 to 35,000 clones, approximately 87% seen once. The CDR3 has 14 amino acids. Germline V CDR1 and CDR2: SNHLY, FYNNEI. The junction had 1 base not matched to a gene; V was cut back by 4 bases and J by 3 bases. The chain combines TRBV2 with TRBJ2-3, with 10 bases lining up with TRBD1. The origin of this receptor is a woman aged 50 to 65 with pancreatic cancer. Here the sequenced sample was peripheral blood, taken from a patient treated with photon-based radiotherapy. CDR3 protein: CASSGTGGTDTQYF. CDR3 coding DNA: TGTGCCAGCAGTGGGACAGGGGGAACAGATACGCAGTATTTT.